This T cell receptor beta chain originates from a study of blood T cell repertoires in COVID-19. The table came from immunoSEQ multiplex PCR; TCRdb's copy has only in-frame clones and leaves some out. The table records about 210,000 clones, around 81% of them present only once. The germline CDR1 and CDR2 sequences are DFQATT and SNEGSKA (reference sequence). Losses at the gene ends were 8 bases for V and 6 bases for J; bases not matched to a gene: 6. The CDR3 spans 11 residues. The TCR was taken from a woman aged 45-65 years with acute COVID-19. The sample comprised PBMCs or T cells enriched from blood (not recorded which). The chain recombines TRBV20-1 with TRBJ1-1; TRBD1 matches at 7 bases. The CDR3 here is CSTQGVAEAFF. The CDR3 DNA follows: TGCAGTACGCAGGGGGTCGCTGAAGCTTTCTTT.